Shown below are 28 T cell receptor beta chains from a single sample sequenced in a study of PD-L1 blockade in urothelial cancer. Sequencing used immunoSEQ multiplex PCR; TCRdb keeps in-frame clones, though not all of them. The data hold approximately 51,000 clones, with 86% observed a single time. Sample time point: pretreatment peripheral blood. The sequencing used PBMCs, collected around atezolizumab (anti-PD-L1) treatment. All receptors derive from a man aged 55 to 70 with urothelial cancer.

V is TRBV4-1 and J is TRBJ2-7; 8 bases agree with TRBD2. The CDR3 is 14 amino acids. V lost 4 bases and J lost 4; bases outside the gene matches: 6. Germline assignment: CDR1 MGHRA and CDR2 YSYEKL. The DNA of the CDR3 is TGCGCCAGCAGCCGAGCGGGAGTGGGTTACGAGCAGTACTTC. It codes for CASSRAGVGYEQYF.

The V and J genes are TRBV5-6 and TRBJ2-2, with D possibly matching TRBD1 (5 bases). Germline CDR1 is SGHDT and CDR2 is YYEEEE. This CDR3 is built from 13 residues. The ends were cut back, 0 bases at V and 6 bases at J, with 6 bases in the middle. CDR3 DNA sequence: TGTGCCAGCAGCTTGGAGGGGCCCGGGGAGCTGTTTTTT. Its translation is CASSLEGPGELFF. Using reference TRBV5-6 and TRBJ2-2 for the parts outside the CDR3, the full variable domain is DAGVTQSPTHLIKTRGQQVTLRCSPKSGHDTVSWYQQALGQGPQFIFQYYEEEERQRGNFPDRFSGHQFPNYSSELNVNALLLGDSALYLCASSLEGPGELFFGEGSRLTVL.

This chain connects TRBV5-1 to TRBJ1-5, with 8 bases lining up with TRBD1. V was clipped by 4 bases and J by 1 base; unmatched bases: 4. This CDR3 region has 15 residues. Germline values: CDR1 SGHRS, CDR2 YFSETQ. For the CDR3, the DNA is TGCGCCAGCAGCCGGACAGGGATGAGCAATCAGCCCCAGCATTTT. Its translation is CASSRTGMSNQPQHF.

This chain uses TRBV19 with TRBJ2-2; D is perhaps TRBD1 (6 bases). The CDR3 loop spans 15 amino acids. CDR1 is LNHDA, CDR2 SQIVND, per germline (reference sequence). Between the trimmed V and J ends, which lost 3 bases and 6 bases, there was a span of 14 bases. The CDR3 nucleotides read TGTGCCAGTAGTATGTTTAGGGGGAAATCCGGGGAGCTGTTTTTT. Encoded protein: CASSMFRGKSGELFF.

This chain joins TRBV6-5 and TRBJ2-2, with 7 bases identical to TRBD1. The germline CDR1 and CDR2 sequences are MNHEY and SVGAGI. V gave up 6 bases and J gave up 7 bases; unmatched junction bases: 5. The CDR3 consists of 13 residues. The CDR3 is CASRTQGSGELFF. CDR3 DNA sequence: TGTGCCAGCAGGACACAGGGGAGCGGGGAGCTGTTTTTT.

This rearrangement joins TRBV30 to TRBJ1-1; no clear D. With 5 bases removed from V and 4 bases from J, the gap between germline ends came to 8 bases. Per germline, CDR1 GTSNPN and CDR2 SVGIG (reference sequence). This CDR3 has 11 amino acids. The CDR3 loop reads CAWWRATEAFF. CDR3 nucleotide sequence: TGTGCCTGGTGGAGGGCCACTGAAGCTTTCTTT. The full variable domain, its missing parts supplied by reference TRBV30 and TRBJ1-1, is SQTIHQWPATLVQPVGSPLSLECTVEGTSNPNLYWYRQAAGRGLQLLFYSVGIGQISSEVPQNLSASRPQDRQFILSSKKLLLSDSGFYLCAWWRATEAFFGQGTRLTVV.

Only one count was recorded for this clone. This chain links TRBV9 with TRBJ1-2; weak D call: TRBD1 (5 bases). The CDR3 has 16 amino acids. Trimming took 0 bases from V and 4 from J, leaving 16 bases between them. CDR1 and CDR2 from the germline V gene are SGDLS and YYNGEE. The CDR3 reads CASSVGTLGGTYGYTF. CDR3 sequence (DNA): TGTGCCAGCAGCGTAGGGACACTCGGCGGTACCTATGGCTACACCTTC.

The V and J genes are TRBV7-2 and TRBJ2-3; 10 bases match TRBD2. Germline V lookup: CDR1 SGHTA, CDR2 FQGNSA. The J segment lost 1 base and the V segment lost 5 bases, leaving 9 bases of the junction unmatched. This CDR3 spans 17 amino acids. The CDR3 protein is CASSPWRSGGGTDTQYF. DNA for the CDR3: TGTGCCAGCAGCCCCTGGCGGAGCGGGGGGGGCACAGATACGCAGTATTTT.

V usage is TRBV28 and J usage is TRBJ1-5; maybe TRBD1 (5 bases). Germline CDR1 MDHEN, CDR2 SYDVKM. The CDR3 has 14 residues. Between the trimmed V and J ends, which lost 2 bases and 3 bases, there was a span of 8 bases. The CDR3 DNA reads as TGTGCCAGCAGTTTACTAGGGGTCAATCAGCCCCAGCATTTT. It yields the protein CASSLLGVNQPQHF.

The chain has TRBV7-8 and TRBJ1-4; the D is unclear. V dropped 7 bases and J dropped 4 bases, with 13 bases sitting between them. Germline V gives CDR1 SGHVS, CDR2 FQNEAQ. The CDR3 runs to 14 residues. The CDR3 loop is CASTNAEDNEKLFF. The CDR3 bases are TGTGCCAGCACTAACGCGGAGGATAATGAAAAACTGTTTTTT. The full variable domain, rest sourced from reference TRBV7-8 and TRBJ1-4, is GAGVSQSPRYKVAKRGQDVALRCDPISGHVSLFWYQQALGQGPEFLTYFQNEAQLDKSGLPSDRFFAERPEGSVSTLKIQRTQQEDSAVYLCASTNAEDNEKLFFGSGTQLSVL.

The genes are TRBV5-1 and TRBJ2-1; 16 bases align to TRBD2. Germline CDR1 reads SGHRS; CDR2 reads YFSETQ. This CDR3 is built from 16 residues. Trimming at V came to 4 bases and at J to 10 bases, leaving 8 bases not matched to a gene. The CDR3 sequence is CASSTGLAGGPGEQFF. The DNA of the CDR3 is TGCGCCAGCAGCACGGGACTAGCGGGAGGGCCTGGAGAGCAGTTCTTC.

The rearrangement joins TRBV6-1 to TRBJ1-6; D not resolved. In germline, CDR1 is MNHNS, CDR2 SASEGT. The CDR3 consists of 13 residues. V gave up 5 bases and J gave up 6 bases, with 8 bases separating them. CDR3: CASSPGRNSPLHF. CDR3 nucleotide sequence: TGTGCCAGCAGTCCAGGTCGTAATTCACCCCTCCACTTT.

A single count supports this clone. This chain joins TRBV2 and TRBJ2-2; 9 bases fit TRBD1. Germline V gene sequence: CDR1 SNHLY, CDR2 FYNNEI. The J segment lost 4 bases and the V segment lost 8 bases, leaving 5 bases of the junction unmatched. The CDR3 loop spans 14 amino acids. CDR3 protein: CASHKQGATGELFF. The CDR3 nucleotides are TGTGCCAGCCATAAACAGGGGGCCACCGGGGAGCTGTTTTTT.

Regarding this clone: The junction shows a germline mismatch at one end, possibly a read error. The chain couples TRBV7-7 to TRBJ2-3; 10 bases map to TRBD1. CDR3 length: 15 amino acids. From germline, CDR1 is SSHAT and CDR2 FNYEAQ (reference sequence). CDR3 nucleotide sequence: TGTGCTAGCAGCTCCGGGACAGGGGTGCCAGATACGCAGTATTTT. Amino acid sequence: CASSSGTGVPDTQYF.

This chain joins TRBV9 and TRBJ1-2; D is undetermined. Germline CDR1 is SGDLS and CDR2 is YYNGEE. Trimming removed 0 bases from V and 7 bases from J, with 10 bases in between. CDR3 size: 13 residues. DNA of the CDR3: TGTGCCAGCAGCGTAGAAGAGGGTACTGGCTACACCTTC. Its protein product is CASSVEEGTGYTF. Supplemented by reference TRBV9 and TRBJ1-2, the full variable domain reads DSGVTQTPKHLITATGQRVTLRCSPRSGDLSVYWYQQSLDQGLQFLIQYYNGEERAKGNILERFSAQQFPDLHSELNLSSLELGDSALYFCASSVEEGTGYTFGSGTRLTVV.

V usage is TRBV5-1 and J usage is TRBJ2-5, with a tentative D call TRBD2 (5 bases). Germline values: CDR1 SGHRS, CDR2 YFSETQ. The V end was cut by 4 bases, the J end by 1 base, with 14 bases between. The CDR3 extends over 15 amino acids. DNA for the CDR3: TGCGCCAGCAGCGTCTTTGGGGAGTTCCAAGAGACCCAGTACTTC. It codes for CASSVFGEFQETQYF.

V gene TRBV18 combines with J gene TRBJ1-2; 9 positions match TRBD1. With 1 base clipped from V and 8 bases from J, the junction kept 5 bases outside the gene matches. The CDR3 is 14 residues long. The germline CDR1 and CDR2 sequences are KGHSH and LQKENI. For the CDR3, the DNA is TGTGCCAGCTCACCACAACAGGGGGCGCAGGGCTACACCTTC. As protein: CASSPQQGAQGYTF.

The chain joins TRBV5-4 to TRBJ1-4, with 10 bases identical to TRBD1. The V gene end was trimmed by 4 bases and the J gene end by 7 bases; junction bases not matched to a gene: 13. The CDR3 covers 17 residues. Germline CDR1 reads SGHNT; CDR2 reads YYREEE (reference sequence). Here the CDR3 reads CASSRGAPGQGGEKLFF. DNA for the CDR3: TGTGCCAGCAGCCGTGGGGCCCCCGGACAGGGGGGTGAAAAACTGTTTTTT. The whole variable domain, remainder taken from reference TRBV5-4 and TRBJ1-4, is ETGVTQSPTHLIKTRGQQVTLRCSSQSGHNTVSWYQQALGQGPQFIFQYYREEENGRGNFPPRFSGLQFPNYSSELNVNALELDDSALYLCASSRGAPGQGGEKLFFGSGTQLSVL.

The chain employs TRBV6-4 and TRBJ2-1; 13 bases map to TRBD2. The CDR3 is 16 residues long. Unmatched junction bases numbered 7, after V lost 4 bases and J lost 7 bases. Germline V gives CDR1 MRHNA, CDR2 SNTAGT. Written as DNA, the CDR3 is TGTGCCAGCAGTGCGGGACTAGCGGGATTCGGGAATGAGCAGTTCTTC. The encoded protein is CASSAGLAGFGNEQFF.

The genes are TRBV2 and TRBJ2-5; 7 bases agree with TRBD1. CDR1 and CDR2 from the germline V gene are SNHLY and FYNNEI. The junction had 5 bases not matched to a gene; V was cut back by 5 bases and J by 2 bases. The length of the CDR3 is 14 residues. This chain's CDR3 is CASSNRGRQETQYF. The DNA of the CDR3 is TGTGCCAGCAGTAACAGGGGACGACAAGAGACCCAGTACTTC.

This chain uses TRBV6-1 with TRBJ2-3; D ambiguous. V shed 7 bases and J shed 1 base, with 15 bases lying between them. Germline CDR1 is MNHNS and CDR2 is SASEGT. This CDR3 spans 15 amino acids. The CDR3 DNA is TGTGCCAGCAATCCACTCCGGAGTGGCACAGATACGCAGTATTTT. It codes for CASNPLRSGTDTQYF.

V is TRBV7-6 and J is TRBJ2-1; TRBD1 agrees at 9 bases. V was pared by 5 bases and J by 6 bases, with 11 bases of the junction left unmatched. Germline values: CDR1 SGHVS, CDR2 FNYEAQ. This CDR3 is 16 amino acids long. CDR3 DNA: TGTGCCAGCAGCACCCGGACAGGGGAGTTGGTCAATGAGCAGTTCTTC. Translating it yields CASSTRTGELVNEQFF.

This chain uses TRBV18 with TRBJ2-5; maybe TRBD2 (6 bases). With 2 bases removed from V and 5 bases from J, the gap between germline ends came to 9 bases. Germline V CDR1 and CDR2: KGHSH, LQKENI. The CDR3 length is 13 residues. The CDR3 region is CASSPGRRETQYF. DNA of the CDR3: TGTGCCAGCTCACCAGGGAGGCGGGAGACCCAGTACTTC.

The V and J genes are TRBV5-4 and TRBJ2-4; D not resolved. The CDR3 consists of 14 residues. CDR1 and CDR2 (germline): SGHNT, YYREEE (reference sequence). Trimming shortened V by 4 bases and J by 0 bases, and 8 bases separated the two germline ends. The DNA of the CDR3 is TGTGCCAGCAGCCCCGGAGTAGCCAAAAACATTCAGTACTTC. Amino acid sequence: CASSPGVAKNIQYF. Supplemented by reference TRBV5-4 and TRBJ2-4, the full variable domain reads ETGVTQSPTHLIKTRGQQVTLRCSSQSGHNTVSWYQQALGQGPQFIFQYYREEENGRGNFPPRFSGLQFPNYSSELNVNALELDDSALYLCASSPGVAKNIQYFGAGTRLSVL.

The rearrangement links TRBV5-1 to TRBJ2-3; 8 bases map to TRBD2. The CDR3 covers 15 residues. With V trimmed by 1 base and J by 0 bases, 1 base remained unmatched. The germline CDR1 and CDR2 sequences are SGHRS and YFSETQ. The CDR3 DNA sequence: TGCGCCAGCAGCTTGCCGGGGGGGAGCACAGATACGCAGTATTTT. The encoded protein is CASSLPGGSTDTQYF.

The V gene is TRBV5-1, the J gene TRBJ1-2; D perhaps matches TRBD1 (5 bases). CDR3 size: 16 residues. V dropped 2 bases and J dropped 0 bases, with 14 bases sitting between them. Germline CDR1 is SGHRS and CDR2 is YFSETQ. In DNA, the CDR3 is TGCGCCAGCAGCTTAGGGGTGGTAGGAGCTAACTATGGCTACACCTTC. Amino acids: CASSLGVVGANYGYTF.

The chain carries TRBV6-5 and TRBJ2-2; D is possibly TRBD2 (6 bases). Trimming took 0 bases from V and 5 from J, leaving 13 bases between them. Germline V lookup: CDR1 MNHEY, CDR2 SVGAGI. This CDR3 has 16 amino acids. The chain's CDR3 is CASSYSWLGGTGELFF. Here the CDR3 DNA reads TGTGCCAGCAGTTACTCGTGGCTAGGAGGGACCGGGGAGCTGTTTTTT.

The chain uses TRBV27 and TRBJ1-5, with TRBD1 matching over 10 bases. V lost 7 bases and J lost 7; bases outside the gene matches: 4. The CDR3 loop spans 13 amino acids. Looked up from germline, CDR1 is MNHEY and CDR2 is SMNVEV (reference sequence). CDR3 DNA: TGTGCCAGCACCAAGGACAGGGGGCAGCCCCAGCATTTT. As protein: CASTKDRGQPQHF.